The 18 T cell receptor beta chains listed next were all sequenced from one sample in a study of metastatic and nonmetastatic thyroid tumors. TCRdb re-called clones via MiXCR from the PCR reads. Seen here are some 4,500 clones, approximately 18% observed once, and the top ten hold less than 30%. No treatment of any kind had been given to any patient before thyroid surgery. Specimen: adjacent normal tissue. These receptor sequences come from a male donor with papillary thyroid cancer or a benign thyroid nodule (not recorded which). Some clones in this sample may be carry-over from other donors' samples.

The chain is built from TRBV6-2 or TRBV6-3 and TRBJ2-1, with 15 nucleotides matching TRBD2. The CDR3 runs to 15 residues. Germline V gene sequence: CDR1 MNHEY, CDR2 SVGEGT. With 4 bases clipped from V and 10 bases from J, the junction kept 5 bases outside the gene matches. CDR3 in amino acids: CASSSGLAGGGEQFF. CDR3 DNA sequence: TGTGCCAGCAGTTCAGGACTAGCGGGAGGGGGGGAGCAGTTCTTC.

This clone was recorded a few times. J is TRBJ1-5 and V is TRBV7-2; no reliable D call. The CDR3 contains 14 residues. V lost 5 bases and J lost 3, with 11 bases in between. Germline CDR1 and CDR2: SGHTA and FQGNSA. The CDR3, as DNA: TGTGCCAGCAGCGGCCCCGGGTACAATCAGCCCCAGCATTTT. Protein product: CASSGPGYNQPQHF.

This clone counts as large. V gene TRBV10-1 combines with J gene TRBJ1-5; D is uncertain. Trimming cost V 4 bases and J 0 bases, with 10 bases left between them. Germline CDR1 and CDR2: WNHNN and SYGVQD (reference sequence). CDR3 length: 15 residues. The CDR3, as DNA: TGCGCCAGCAGTGGGCCAAACCCTAGCAATCAGCCCCAGCATTTT. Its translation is CASSGPNPSNQPQHF.

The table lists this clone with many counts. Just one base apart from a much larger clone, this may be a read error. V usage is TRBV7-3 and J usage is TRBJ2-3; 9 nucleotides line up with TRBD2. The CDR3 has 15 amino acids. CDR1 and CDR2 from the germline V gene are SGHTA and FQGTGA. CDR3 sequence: CASSVTAGGLDTQYF. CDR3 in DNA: TGTGCCAGCAGCGTAACGGCGGGGGGGCTGGATACGCAGTATTTT.

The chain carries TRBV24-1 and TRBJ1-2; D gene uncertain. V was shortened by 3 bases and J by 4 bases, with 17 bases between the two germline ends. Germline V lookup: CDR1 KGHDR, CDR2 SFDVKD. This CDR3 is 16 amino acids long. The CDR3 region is CATSDPTVGSSYGYTF. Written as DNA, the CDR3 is TGTGCCACCAGTGATCCAACAGTGGGGAGCTCCTATGGCTACACCTTC.

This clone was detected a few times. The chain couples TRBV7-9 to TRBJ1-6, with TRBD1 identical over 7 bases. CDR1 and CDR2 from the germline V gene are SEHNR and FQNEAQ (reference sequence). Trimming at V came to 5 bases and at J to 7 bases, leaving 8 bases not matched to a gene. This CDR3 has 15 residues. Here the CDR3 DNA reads TGTGCCAGCAGCCCACGGACAGGTGGGAATTCACCCCTCCACTTT. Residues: CASSPRTGGNSPLHF.

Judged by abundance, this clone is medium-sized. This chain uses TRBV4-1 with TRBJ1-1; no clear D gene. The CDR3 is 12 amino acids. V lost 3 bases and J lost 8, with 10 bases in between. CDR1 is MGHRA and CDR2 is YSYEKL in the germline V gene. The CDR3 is CASSQGMSEAFF. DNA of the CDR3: TGCGCCAGCAGCCAGGGAATGTCAGAAGCTTTCTTT.

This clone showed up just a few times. CDR3 coding DNA: TGTGCCAGCAGTTTAAGCGACAGGAACAACAATGAGCAGTTCTTC. Amino acid sequence: CASSLSDRNNNEQFF. This chain links TRBV12-3 or TRBV12-4 with TRBJ2-1; TRBD1 might be the D (6 bases). Trimming took off 2 bases at V and 5 bases at J, with 13 bases between the two ends. The length of the CDR3 is 15 residues.

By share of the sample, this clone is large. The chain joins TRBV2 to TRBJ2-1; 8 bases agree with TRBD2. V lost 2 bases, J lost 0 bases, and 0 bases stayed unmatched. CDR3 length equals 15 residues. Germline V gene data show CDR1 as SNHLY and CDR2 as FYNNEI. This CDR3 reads CASSELAGSYNEQFF. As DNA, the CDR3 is TGTGCCAGCAGTGAACTAGCGGGCTCCTACAATGAGCAGTTCTTC.

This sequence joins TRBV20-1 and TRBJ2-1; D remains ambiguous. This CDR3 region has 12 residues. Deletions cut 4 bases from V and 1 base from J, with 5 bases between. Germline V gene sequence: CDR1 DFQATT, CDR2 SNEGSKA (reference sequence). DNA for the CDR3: TGCAGTGCTACCGTGTCCTACAATGAGCAGTTCTTC. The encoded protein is CSATVSYNEQFF.

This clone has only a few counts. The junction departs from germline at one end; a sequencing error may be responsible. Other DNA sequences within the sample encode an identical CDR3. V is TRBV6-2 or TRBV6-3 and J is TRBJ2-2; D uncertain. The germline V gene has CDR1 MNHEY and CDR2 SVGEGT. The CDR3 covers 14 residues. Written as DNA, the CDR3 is TGTGCCAGCAGACGCGACCTAAACACCGGCGAGCTGTTTTTT. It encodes CASRRDLNTGELFF.

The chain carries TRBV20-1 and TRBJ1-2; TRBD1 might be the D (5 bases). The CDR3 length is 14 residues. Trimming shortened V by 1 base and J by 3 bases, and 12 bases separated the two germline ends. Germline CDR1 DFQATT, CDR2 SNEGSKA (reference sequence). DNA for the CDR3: TGCAGTGCTAGAGGAGCAGGGACCTACTATGGCTACACCTTC. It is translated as CSARGAGTYYGYTF.

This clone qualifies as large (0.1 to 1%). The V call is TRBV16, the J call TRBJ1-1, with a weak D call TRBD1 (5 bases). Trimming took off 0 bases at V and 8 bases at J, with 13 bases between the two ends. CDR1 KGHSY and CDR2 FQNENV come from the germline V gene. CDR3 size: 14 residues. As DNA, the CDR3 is TGTGCCAGCAGCCAATCGAAGGTTGGGGGGGAAGCTTTCTTT. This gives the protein CASSQSKVGGEAFF. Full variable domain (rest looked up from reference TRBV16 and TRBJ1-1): GEEVAQTPKHLVRGEGQKAKLYCAPIKGHSYVFWYQQVLKNEFKFLISFQNENVFDETGMPKERFSAKCLPNSPCSLEIQATKLEDSAVYFCASSQSKVGGEAFFGQGTRLTVV.

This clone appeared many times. This CDR3 is CASAASSSYNEQFF. As DNA, the CDR3 is TGTGCCAGCGCGGCCAGCAGCTCCTACAATGAGCAGTTCTTC. V gene TRBV6-1 combines with J gene TRBJ2-1; D gene uncertain. CDR1 is MNHNS and CDR2 is SASEGT in the germline V gene. The V end was cut by 8 bases, the J end by 0 bases, with 11 bases between. The CDR3 extends over 14 amino acids.

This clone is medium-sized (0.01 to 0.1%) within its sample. The CDR3 protein is CASSRTDRANTEAFF. In DNA, the CDR3 is TGTGCCAGCAGCCGCACCGACAGGGCGAACACTGAAGCTTTCTTT. This chain connects TRBV7-8 to TRBJ1-1; 7 bases fit TRBD1. This CDR3 comprises 15 residues. The germline gives CDR1 SGHVS, CDR2 FQNEAQ. V was clipped by 5 bases and J by 1 base; unmatched bases: 7.

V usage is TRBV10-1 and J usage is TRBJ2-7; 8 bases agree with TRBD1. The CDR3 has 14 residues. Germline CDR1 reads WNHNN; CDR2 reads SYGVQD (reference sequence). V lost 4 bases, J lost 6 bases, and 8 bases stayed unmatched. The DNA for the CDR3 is TGCGCCAGCAGTGGGGGGACAGGAAAGGGCGAGCAGTACTTC. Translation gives CASSGGTGKGEQYF.

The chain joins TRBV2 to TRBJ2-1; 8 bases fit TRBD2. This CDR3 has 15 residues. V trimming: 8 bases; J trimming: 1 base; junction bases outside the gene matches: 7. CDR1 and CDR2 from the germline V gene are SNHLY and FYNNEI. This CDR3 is CASPVVAGSYNEQFF. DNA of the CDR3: TGTGCCAGCCCTGTGGTAGCGGGATCCTACAATGAGCAGTTCTTC.

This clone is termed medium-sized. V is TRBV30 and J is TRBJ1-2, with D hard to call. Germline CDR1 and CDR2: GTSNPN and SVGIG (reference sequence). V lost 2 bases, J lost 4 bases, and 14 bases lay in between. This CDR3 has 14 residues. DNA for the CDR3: TGTGCCTGGAGTCCTCCCGCCATAACCTATGGCTACACCTTC. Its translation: CAWSPPAITYGYTF. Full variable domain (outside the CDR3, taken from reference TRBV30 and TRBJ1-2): SQTIHQWPATLVQPVGSPLSLECTVEGTSNPNLYWYRQAAGRGLQLLFYSVGIGQISSEVPQNLSASRPQDRQFILSSKKLLLSDSGFYLCAWSPPAITYGYTFGSGTRLTVV.